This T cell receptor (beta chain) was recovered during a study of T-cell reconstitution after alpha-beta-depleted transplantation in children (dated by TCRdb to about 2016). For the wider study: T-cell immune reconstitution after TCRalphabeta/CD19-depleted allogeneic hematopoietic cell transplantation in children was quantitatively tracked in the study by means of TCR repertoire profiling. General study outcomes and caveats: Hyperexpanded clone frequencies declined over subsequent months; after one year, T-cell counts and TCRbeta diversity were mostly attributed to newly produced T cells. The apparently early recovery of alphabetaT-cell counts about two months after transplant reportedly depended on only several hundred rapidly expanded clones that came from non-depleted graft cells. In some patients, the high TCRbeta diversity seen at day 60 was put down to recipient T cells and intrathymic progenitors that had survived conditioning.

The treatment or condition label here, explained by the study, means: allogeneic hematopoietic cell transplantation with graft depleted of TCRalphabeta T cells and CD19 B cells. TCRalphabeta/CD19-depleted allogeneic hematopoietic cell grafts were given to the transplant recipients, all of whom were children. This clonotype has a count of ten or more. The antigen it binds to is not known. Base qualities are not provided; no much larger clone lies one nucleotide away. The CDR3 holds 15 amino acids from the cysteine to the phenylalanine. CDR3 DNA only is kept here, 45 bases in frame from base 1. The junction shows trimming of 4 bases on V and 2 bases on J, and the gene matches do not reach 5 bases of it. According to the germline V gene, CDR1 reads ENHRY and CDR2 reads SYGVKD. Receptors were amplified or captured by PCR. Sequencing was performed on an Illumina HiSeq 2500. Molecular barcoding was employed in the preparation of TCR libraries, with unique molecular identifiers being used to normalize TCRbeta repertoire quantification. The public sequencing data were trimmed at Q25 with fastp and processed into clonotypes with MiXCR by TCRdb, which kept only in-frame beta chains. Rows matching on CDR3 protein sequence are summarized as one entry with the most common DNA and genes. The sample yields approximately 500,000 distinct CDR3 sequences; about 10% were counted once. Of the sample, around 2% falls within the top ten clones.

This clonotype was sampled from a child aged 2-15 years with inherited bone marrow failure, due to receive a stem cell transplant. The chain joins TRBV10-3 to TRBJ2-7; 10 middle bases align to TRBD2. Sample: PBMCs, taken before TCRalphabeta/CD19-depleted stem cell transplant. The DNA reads TGTGCCATCAGTGTGGGGCTAGCGGGAGCCTACGAGCAGTACTTC. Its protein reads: CAISVGLAGAYEQYF.